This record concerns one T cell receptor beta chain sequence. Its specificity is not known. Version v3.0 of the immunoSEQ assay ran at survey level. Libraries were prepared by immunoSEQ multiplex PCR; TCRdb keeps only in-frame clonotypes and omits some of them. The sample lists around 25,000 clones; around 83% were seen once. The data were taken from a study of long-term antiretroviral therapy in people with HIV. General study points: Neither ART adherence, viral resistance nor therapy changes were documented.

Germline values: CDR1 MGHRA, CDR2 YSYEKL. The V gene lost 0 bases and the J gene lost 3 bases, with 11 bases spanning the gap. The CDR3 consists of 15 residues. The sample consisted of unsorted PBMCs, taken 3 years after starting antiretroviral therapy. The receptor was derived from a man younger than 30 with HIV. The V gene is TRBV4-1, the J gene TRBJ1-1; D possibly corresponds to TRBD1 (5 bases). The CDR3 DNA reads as TGCGCCAGCAGCCAAGATCCAGGGCAAGACACTGAAGCTTTCTTT. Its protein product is CASSQDPGQDTEAFF.